Here is one TCR beta chain with its context. Its cognate antigen is unknown. The method was immunoSEQ multiplex PCR; TCRdb's version includes in-frame clones alone and lacks a portion of them. The sample includes under 50,000 clones, 70% to 90% of them seen just once. Autoimmune disease history or systemic immunosuppression led to patient exclusion. These data come from a study of OX40 agonist ivuxolimab in advanced cancers. Study-wide background: The dose-escalation cohort was about 83% male, with a mean age of 60 years, ranging about 23 to 79. Overall study results and limits: Averaging showed that CD8+ T cells had more expanded clones than CD4+ did. Both blood CD4+ and CD8+ T cells showed clonal growth by week 6 at 0.1 to 3.0 mg/kg.

Trimming pared 3 bases from V and 6 bases from J, leaving 7 bases between. The CDR3 is 12 amino acids. Germline lookup yields CDR1 SNHLY and CDR2 FYNNEI. The sequence derives from an adult with an advanced solid tumor such as melanoma, head and neck, liver or kidney cancer. The specimen was CD4+ or CD8+ T cells sorted from blood, collected in a trial of the OX40 agonist ivuxolimab. V and J are TRBV2 and TRBJ2-3; D is uncertain. CDR3 nucleotide sequence: TGTGCCAGCAGTGACCTTCGGGATACGCAGTATTTT. This gives the protein CASSDLRDTQYF.